Following are 12 T cell receptor beta chains from one sample sequenced in a study of technical replicates of blood from a few donors. Using immunoSEQ multiplex PCR, the repertoire was profiled, and TCRdb retains in-frame clones only, with some absent. The data hold roughly 12,000 clones, with roughly nine tenths observed a single time. The specimen sequenced was PBMCs. These receptor sequences come from a human donor in good health.

This chain links TRBV14 with TRBJ1-1; the D gene is possibly TRBD1 (5 bases). Looked up from germline, CDR1 is SGHDN and CDR2 is FVKESK. The CDR3 contains 14 residues. V dropped 0 bases and J dropped 1 base, with 6 bases sitting between them. CDR3 nucleotide sequence: TGTGCCAGCAGCCAAGATCAGGGGAACACTGAAGCTTTCTTT. Translated, it gives CASSQDQGNTEAFF. The whole variable domain, filled in from reference TRBV14 and TRBJ1-1, reads EAGVTQFPSHSVIEKGQTVTLRCDPISGHDNLYWYRRVMGKEIKFLLHFVKESKQDESGMPNNRFLAERTGGTYSTLKVQPAELEDSGVYFCASSQDQGNTEAFFGQGTRLTVV.

The chain is built from TRBV28 and TRBJ1-2, with TRBD1 identical over 10 bases. Germline loops: CDR1 MDHEN, CDR2 SYDVKM. The trim removed 5 bases at V and 4 bases at J, leaving 7 bases unmatched. The CDR3 runs 15 residues. CDR3 DNA sequence: TGTGCCAGCAGTGATCCGGGACAGGGGACCTATGGCTACACCTTC. This translates into CASSDPGQGTYGYTF.

This chain uses TRBV19 with TRBJ2-7; perhaps TRBD2 as D (5 bases). V lost 5 bases, J lost 2 bases, and 13 bases lay in between. CDR3 length: 14 residues. Germline lookup yields CDR1 LNHDA and CDR2 SQIVND (reference sequence). The CDR3 reads CASSPPGNPYEQYF. The DNA of the CDR3 is TGTGCCAGTAGTCCGCCGGGGAACCCCTACGAGCAGTACTTC.

The chain couples TRBV27 to TRBJ2-1; 8 bases line up with TRBD2. This CDR3 has 15 amino acids. CDR1 is MNHEY and CDR2 is SMNVEV in the germline V gene (reference sequence). After removal of 4 bases from V and 4 bases from J, the junction contained 6 bases not matched to a gene. The CDR3 DNA is TGTGCCAGCAGTTGGGGACTAGTAGGGTACAATGAGCAGTTCTTC. Amino acid sequence: CASSWGLVGYNEQFF.

The chain is built from TRBV10-3 and TRBJ2-1, with 7 nucleotides matching TRBD1. The V gene's germline CDR1 is ENHRY and CDR2 SYGVKD. Germline trimming cut 5 bases from V and 8 bases from J; bases unmatched to any gene: 3. CDR3 length equals 12 residues. The CDR3: CAISNRGHEQFF. The CDR3 nucleotides read TGTGCCATCAGTAACAGGGGACATGAGCAGTTCTTC.

The V gene is TRBV28, the J gene TRBJ2-3; TRBD1 is a possible D gene (5 bases). Per the germline V gene, CDR1 is MDHEN and CDR2 is SYDVKM. This CDR3 contains 16 residues. The V end was cut by 4 bases, the J end by 4 bases, with 18 bases between. The CDR3 DNA is TGTGCCAGCAGTTCCTTGCCAACAGGCCCTGCAGATACGCAGTATTTT. It yields the protein CASSSLPTGPADTQYF. Variable domain in full (rest from reference TRBV28 and TRBJ2-3): DVKVTQSSRYLVKRTGEKVFLECVQDMDHENMFWYRQDPGLGLRLIYFSYDVKMKEKGDIPEGYSVSREKKERFSLILESASTNQTSMYLCASSSLPTGPADTQYFGPGTRLTVL.

This chain connects TRBV5-1 to TRBJ1-2, with D possibly being TRBD1 (5 bases). CDR1 SGHRS and CDR2 YFSETQ come from the germline V gene. The CDR3 sequence is 15 residues long. Trimming took off 2 bases at V and 4 bases at J, with 15 bases between the two ends. CDR3: CASSLPREAGYGYTF. DNA of the CDR3: TGCGCCAGCAGCTTACCCAGGGAAGCGGGCTATGGCTACACCTTC. Drawing the rest from reference TRBV5-1 and TRBJ1-2, the complete variable domain is KAGVTQTPRYLIKTRGQQVTLSCSPISGHRSVSWYQQTPGQGLQFLFEYFSETQRNKGNFPGRFSGRQFSNSRSEMNVSTLELGDSALYLCASSLPREAGYGYTFGSGTRLTVV.

The V and J genes are TRBV28 and TRBJ1-2; D not certain. Trimming cost V 8 bases and J 4 bases, with 17 bases left between them. Germline V gene data show CDR1 as MDHEN and CDR2 as SYDVKM. The CDR3 loop spans 14 amino acids. The CDR3 here is CASGSRVAPYGYTF. The CDR3, as DNA: TGTGCCAGCGGGTCCCGGGTAGCTCCCTATGGCTACACCTTC.

J is TRBJ2-7 and V is TRBV5-4, with unresolved D. V lost 4 bases to trimming and J lost 6 bases, with 11 bases between them. The length of the CDR3 is 12 residues. Germline V CDR1 and CDR2: SGHNT, YYREEE (reference sequence). The CDR3, as DNA: TGTGCCAGCAGCCCAGATGGTCCCGAGCAGTACTTC. Protein product: CASSPDGPEQYF. The full variable domain, its missing parts supplied by reference TRBV5-4 and TRBJ2-7, is ETGVTQSPTHLIKTRGQQVTLRCSSQSGHNTVSWYQQALGQGPQFIFQYYREEENGRGNFPPRFSGLQFPNYSSELNVNALELDDSALYLCASSPDGPEQYFGPGTRLTVT.

In its sample, this clone was seen a few times. The chain joins TRBV10-1 to TRBJ2-1; 7 bases map to TRBD2. CDR3 length: 12 residues. V dropped 5 bases and J dropped 5; count of bases not matched to a gene: 0. Per the germline V gene, CDR1 is WNHNN and CDR2 is SYGVQD (reference sequence). CDR3 DNA sequence: TGCGCCAGCAGTAGCGGGAACAATGAGCAGTTCTTC. Its protein is CASSSGNNEQFF.

The chain employs TRBV18 and TRBJ1-2, with 9 bases that match TRBD1. Germline lookup yields CDR1 KGHSH and CDR2 LQKENI. The CDR3 runs to 14 residues. The V and J ends lost 10 bases and 4 bases, in that order; junction bases with no gene match: 10. The chain's CDR3 is CATLGQGMSYGYTF. DNA for the CDR3: TGTGCCACCTTGGGACAGGGAATGAGCTATGGCTACACCTTC.

The CDR3 coding sequence is TGTGCCAGCAGTGCCCGGGGGGCTCGGGGGGGACTGTTTTTT. Amino acids: CASSARGARGGLFF. The chain is built from TRBV6-5 and TRBJ1-4; possibly TRBD1 for D (6 bases). The CDR3 is made up of 14 amino acids. CDR1 is MNHEY and CDR2 is SVGAGI in the germline V gene. The V and J ends lost 5 bases and 13 bases respectively, with 20 bases between them.